The next 18 T cell receptor beta chains were all read from a single sample in a study of molecular identifiers for immune sequencing clone quantification. TCRdb reprocessed the PCR reads via MiXCR and lists one record per CDR3 protein. The profile shows approximately 500,000 distinct CDR3 sequences, around 21% of them singletons. Input material: naive CD8+ T cells from blood, with Jurkat cell RNA spiked in. Subset indicated: FACS-sorted CD8+CD4-CCR7+CD45RA+ naive T cells. The source is a human donor in good health. Some libraries in this study had Jurkat cell RNA spiked in.

The genes are TRBV27 and TRBJ2-3; 8 nucleotides line up with TRBD1. Per the germline V gene, CDR1 is MNHEY and CDR2 is SMNVEV (reference sequence). The CDR3 contains 15 residues. V was clipped by 6 bases and J by 0 bases; unmatched bases: 5. CDR3 in DNA: TGTGCCAGCAGGGGGACAGGTTTCAGCACAGATACGCAGTATTTT. It specifies CASRGTGFSTDTQYF.

The V gene is TRBV4-1, the J gene TRBJ2-7, with 7 positions matching TRBD2. CDR1 and CDR2 from the germline V gene are MGHRA and YSYEKL. V was pared by 2 bases and J by 2 bases, with 6 bases of the junction left unmatched. CDR3 length: 15 residues. CDR3: CASSQPQGTTYEQYF. In DNA form, the CDR3 reads TGCGCCAGCAGCCAACCACAAGGGACTACCTACGAGCAGTACTTC.

In its sample, this clonotype was seen many times. The V and J genes are TRBV23-1 and TRBJ2-3; 7 nucleotides align to TRBD1. TRBV23-1 is flagged as an ORF with uncertain function. The CDR3 is made up of 13 amino acids. Trimming cost V 7 bases and J 3 bases; bases outside gene matches: 4. Here the CDR3 reads CASKTGPTDTQYF. Written as DNA, the CDR3 is TGCGCCAGCAAGACAGGGCCGACAGATACGCAGTATTTT.

The chain couples TRBV30 to TRBJ2-7; 12 bases map to TRBD1. With V trimmed by 2 bases and J by 5 bases, 4 bases remained unmatched. Germline CDR1 GTSNPN, CDR2 SVGIG (reference sequence). This CDR3 has 14 amino acids. The CDR3 nucleotides are TGTGCCTGGAGTAGGGGACAGGGGGCCCACGAGCAGTACTTC. Amino acid sequence: CAWSRGQGAHEQYF.

This clonotype was counted only a few times. V usage is TRBV6-2 or TRBV6-3 and J usage is TRBJ2-2; D is possibly TRBD2 (6 bases). The CDR3 spans 14 residues. Germline assignment: CDR1 MNHEY and CDR2 SVGEGT. With 2 bases removed from V and 5 bases from J, the gap between germline ends came to 9 bases. CDR3 protein: CASSYGLATGELFF. The CDR3, as DNA: TGTGCCAGCAGTTACGGGCTAGCGACCGGGGAGCTGTTTTTT.

This clonotype was detected ten times or more. The J gene is TRBJ2-5, the V gene TRBV27; TRBD1 might be the D (6 bases). The germline CDR1 and CDR2 sequences are MNHEY and SMNVEV (reference sequence). Between the trimmed V and J ends, which lost 3 bases and 1 base, there was a span of 9 bases. The CDR3 has 14 residues. In DNA form, the CDR3 reads TGTGCCAGCAGTTTTGGACAGTCCCAAGAGACCCAGTACTTC. Encoded protein: CASSFGQSQETQYF.

This clonotype was counted ten times or more. The chain carries TRBV7-6 and TRBJ2-3, with 9 bases that match TRBD2. Germline V gene sequence: CDR1 SGHVS, CDR2 FNYEAQ. CDR3 length equals 15 residues. The J segment lost 4 bases and the V segment lost 3 bases, leaving 5 bases of the junction unmatched. DNA for the CDR3: TGTGCCAGCAGCTTCGGCGGGGGGGCAGCAGATACGCAGTATTTT. Translated, it gives CASSFGGGAADTQYF.

In regard to this clonotype: A much larger clone differs from this one at a single base, so this may be a read error. The chain is built from TRBV4-3 and TRBJ2-3, with D possibly matching TRBD2 (7 bases). The CDR3 covers 16 residues. V lost 0 bases and J 4 bases, leaving 14 bases between the germline ends. Germline values: CDR1 LGHNA, CDR2 YSLEER. The CDR3 nucleotides are TGCGCCAGCAGCCAAGATGGCGGCGGGGGCGCAGATACGCAGTATTTT. Translation: CASSQDGGGGADTQYF.

About this clonotype itself: Possible read error: a much larger clone is one base away. This sequence joins TRBV7-9 and TRBJ2-7; a possible D gene is TRBD2 (5 bases). The CDR3 totals 16 residues. Trimming removed 5 bases from V and 2 bases from J, with 19 bases in between. CDR1 and CDR2 (germline): SEHNR, FQNEAQ (reference sequence). The CDR3, as DNA: TGTGCCAGCAGCCCGACGACGGTCGGGGTACCCTACGAGCAGTACTTC. This sequence encodes CASSPTTVGVPYEQYF.

The CDR3 spells CATSARGVTTNEKLFF. The CDR3 DNA is TGTGCCACCTCCGCGCGGGGGGTTACAACTAATGAAAAACTGTTTTTT. V is TRBV15 and J is TRBJ1-4, with TRBD1 as a possible D gene (5 bases). In germline, CDR1 is LNHNV, CDR2 YYDKDF (reference sequence). The V end was cut by 8 bases, the J end by 0 bases, with 16 bases between. The CDR3 covers 16 residues.

This clonotype was detected ten times or more. V is TRBV9 and J is TRBJ2-7; D is ambiguous. Trimming took 0 bases from V and 0 from J, leaving 10 bases between them. The CDR3 runs to 15 residues. Germline assignment: CDR1 SGDLS and CDR2 YYNGEE. The CDR3 coding sequence is TGTGCCAGCAGCGTAGATGGGTCCGGCTCCTACGAGCAGTACTTC. It specifies CASSVDGSGSYEQYF.

There are a few counts of this clonotype. V gene TRBV27 combines with J gene TRBJ2-7, with D tentatively TRBD1 or TRBD2 (5 bases each). CDR1 is MNHEY, CDR2 SMNVEV, per germline (reference sequence). The CDR3 runs 14 residues. Trimming left V 6 bases short and J 6 bases short, with 18 bases between. DNA for the CDR3: TGTGCCAGCAGGATCGGGACCTCCCTGGGCGAGCAGTACTTC. Protein sequence: CASRIGTSLGEQYF.

The gene calls are TRBV29-1 and TRBJ1-1, with D perhaps TRBD1 (5 bases). Germline V lookup: CDR1 SQVTM, CDR2 ANQGSEA. The ends were cut back, 4 bases at V and 2 bases at J, with 14 bases in the middle. CDR3 length equals 14 residues. The CDR3 DNA reads as TGCAGCGTTGTAGGGGACTCTACTAACACTGAAGCTTTCTTT. Its translation is CSVVGDSTNTEAFF.

CDR3 loop: CASRPAFGSGANVLTF. The CDR3, as DNA: TGTGCCAGCAGGCCAGCTTTCGGCTCTGGGGCCAACGTCCTGACTTTC. The rearrangement uses TRBV12-3 or TRBV12-4 and TRBJ2-6; D remains unclear. This CDR3 is built from 16 residues. V was shortened by 6 bases and J by 0 bases, with 12 bases between the two germline ends.

This clonotype was picked up a small number of times. The V call is TRBV6-2 or TRBV6-3, the J call TRBJ1-5, with D perhaps matching TRBD1 (5 bases). The germline V gene encodes CDR1 MNHEY and CDR2 SVGEGT. The CDR3 contains 14 residues. The V gene lost 4 bases and the J gene lost 5 bases, with 12 bases spanning the gap. The CDR3 loop reads CASSSGGLDQPQHF. The CDR3 DNA is TGTGCCAGCAGTTCTGGGGGTTTAGATCAGCCCCAGCATTTT.

This clonotype has a handful of counts. This chain connects TRBV30 to TRBJ1-2; D ambiguous. The CDR3 totals 11 residues. Germline CDR1 and CDR2: GTSNPN and SVGIG (reference sequence). V was trimmed by 7 bases and J by 2 bases, leaving 8 bases between them. CDR3 nucleotides: TGTGCCTATGACGCGAACTATGGCTACACCTTC. Its protein is CAYDANYGYTF.

V usage is TRBV10-2 and J usage is TRBJ2-5, with TRBD1 as a possible D gene (5 bases). Per the germline V gene, CDR1 is WSHSY and CDR2 is SAAADI. The CDR3 sequence is 12 residues long. V lost 9 bases and J 5 bases, leaving 13 bases between the germline ends. Here the CDR3 reads CASSDTRETQYF. CDR3 bases: TGCGCCAGTTCGGACACCCGGGAGACCCAGTACTTC.

The rearrangement uses TRBV2 and TRBJ2-3; 7 bases line up with TRBD2. Unmatched junction bases numbered 16, after V lost 7 bases and J lost 0 bases. This CDR3 comprises 18 residues. Germline CDR1 is SNHLY and CDR2 is FYNNEI. CDR3 sequence: CASIPPVGLGGSTDTQYF. CDR3 DNA sequence: TGTGCCAGCATCCCCCCCGTGGGGCTGGGGGGGAGCACAGATACGCAGTATTTT.